Below, 32 T cell receptor beta chains from the same sample are listed, as sequenced in a study of T cells after yellow fever vaccination. MiXCR, run by TCRdb on the 5' RACE reads, gives a single entry per CDR3 protein. The sample holds nearly 350,000 distinct CDR3 sequences, approximately 8% seen once. The sequenced sample was PBMCs, obtained 35 to 50 days after the first yellow fever vaccination. Receptors were obtained from a man aged 18-30 years who received the YFV17D yellow fever vaccine.

This clonotype was found a few times. The V and J genes are TRBV5-1 and TRBJ2-6; D might be TRBD1 (6 bases). Germline assignment: CDR1 SGHRS and CDR2 YFSETQ. The germline V and J ends were trimmed by 4 bases and 0 bases, with 11 bases remaining between them. This CDR3 region has 16 residues. The chain's CDR3 is CASSRGTNSGANVLTF. Here the CDR3 DNA reads TGCGCCAGCAGCAGGGGGACAAACTCTGGGGCCAACGTCCTGACTTTC.

This clonotype was recorded a few times. This chain joins TRBV2 and TRBJ2-5, with a weak D call TRBD2 (6 bases). The germline CDR1 and CDR2 sequences are SNHLY and FYNNEI. Between the trimmed V and J ends, which lost 5 bases and 5 bases, there was a span of 9 bases. The CDR3 is 12 residues long. The CDR3 DNA is TGTGCCAGCAGTTGGGAGGTCGAGACCCAGTACTTC. Its translation: CASSWEVETQYF.

The rearrangement uses TRBV5-1 and TRBJ2-7, with D hard to call. CDR3 length: 14 amino acids. Germline values: CDR1 SGHRS, CDR2 YFSETQ. The V and J ends lost 4 bases and 0 bases respectively, with 11 bases between them. The CDR3 spells CASSPAQSSYEQYF. DNA of the CDR3: TGCGCCAGCAGCCCCGCCCAGAGCTCCTACGAGCAGTACTTC.

This clonotype was counted many times. V gene TRBV7-2 combines with J gene TRBJ2-7; TRBD2 matches 12 bases. The CDR3 totals 15 residues. The V gene end was trimmed by 4 bases and the J gene end by 2 bases; junction bases not matched to a gene: 3. The germline gives CDR1 SGHTA, CDR2 FQGNSA. DNA of the CDR3: TGTGCCAGCAGCTCCACTAGCGGGGGGCCCTACGAGCAGTACTTC. Translated, it gives CASSSTSGGPYEQYF.

The gene calls are TRBV20-1 and TRBJ2-4, with D uncertain. The CDR3 totals 13 residues. Germline lookup yields CDR1 DFQATT and CDR2 SNEGSKA (reference sequence). The V end lost 5 bases, the J end lost 0 bases, and 8 bases lay between the germline ends. CDR3 sequence (DNA): TGCAGTGCTGAGAGCGTAGCCAAAAACATTCAGTACTTC. This codes for CSAESVAKNIQYF.

The chain couples TRBV12-3 or TRBV12-4 to TRBJ2-1; D is unclear. V was shortened by 9 bases and J by 0 bases, with 9 bases between the two germline ends. This CDR3 has 13 amino acids. This CDR3 is CASTTSSYNEQFF. As DNA, the CDR3 is TGTGCCAGTACGACGAGCTCCTACAATGAGCAGTTCTTC.

DNA for the CDR3: TGCAGTACAAATCTAGCGGGGGGAGTTGATACGCAGTATTTT. This translates into CSTNLAGGVDTQYF. The chain recombines TRBV20-1 with TRBJ2-3, with 11 bases that match TRBD2. The CDR3 is 14 residues long. Germline CDR1 reads DFQATT; CDR2 reads SNEGSKA (reference sequence). V trimming: 8 bases; J trimming: 6 bases; junction bases outside the gene matches: 10.

The rearrangement joins TRBV7-9 to TRBJ2-3; weak D call: TRBD2 (5 bases). The germline V gene has CDR1 SEHNR and CDR2 FQNEAQ (reference sequence). Between the trimmed V and J ends, which lost 7 bases and 0 bases, there was a span of 14 bases. The CDR3 covers 15 residues. CDR3 DNA sequence: TGTGCCAGCACCATTCCCCAGCGGAGCACAGATACGCAGTATTTT. This gives the protein CASTIPQRSTDTQYF.

The rearrangement uses TRBV18 and TRBJ2-7; D perhaps matches TRBD1 (6 bases). This CDR3 has 13 amino acids. Per the germline V gene, CDR1 is KGHSH and CDR2 is LQKENI. Trimming removed 5 bases at V and 3 bases at J, with 11 bases between. Here the CDR3 DNA reads TGTGCCAGCTCAACAGGGACAATCTACGAGCAGTACTTC. Its translation is CASSTGTIYEQYF.

The genes are TRBV6-1 and TRBJ1-2; no clear D gene. The CDR3 has 16 amino acids. Trimming shortened V by 4 bases and J by 4 bases, and 19 bases separated the two germline ends. Germline V gene sequence: CDR1 MNHNS, CDR2 SASEGT. In DNA, the CDR3 is TGTGCCAGCAGTGTGCTGGACTGGGGTGCGAGCTATGGCTACACCTTC. This encodes CASSVLDWGASYGYTF.

This CDR3 is CASSRAGTGGETQYF. The CDR3 bases are TGCGCCAGCAGCCGGGCGGGGACAGGGGGAGAGACCCAGTACTTC. The chain couples TRBV5-1 to TRBJ2-5; TRBD1 aligns across 11 bases. The CDR3 length is 15 residues. V shed 4 bases and J 4 bases; nucleotides not matched to a gene: 6. CDR1 is SGHRS, CDR2 YFSETQ, per germline.

This clonotype was seen more than once but under ten times. The chain uses TRBV27 and TRBJ1-1; TRBD1 matches 8 bases. Trimming cost V 1 base and J 2 bases; bases outside gene matches: 3. Germline V gene lookup returns CDR1 MNHEY and CDR2 SMNVEV (reference sequence). The CDR3 covers 15 residues. CDR3 DNA: TGTGCCAGCAGTTTATTTGGGACAGGAAACACTGAAGCTTTCTTT. Its protein is CASSLFGTGNTEAFF.

This clonotype was seen a few times. V usage is TRBV10-3 and J usage is TRBJ2-2; the match to TRBD1 covers 7 bases. CDR1 and CDR2 (germline): ENHRY, SYGVKD. Trimming removed 4 bases from V and 0 bases from J; junction bases left unmatched: 2. The CDR3 has 15 residues. This CDR3 is CAISAQGANTGELFF. The CDR3 DNA sequence: TGTGCCATCAGTGCCCAGGGGGCGAACACCGGGGAGCTGTTTTTT.

This clonotype came up a few times. This chain uses TRBV5-1 with TRBJ2-1, with 7 nucleotides matching TRBD1. Germline CDR1 is SGHRS and CDR2 is YFSETQ. The ends lost 0 bases at V and 8 bases at J; junction bases unmatched: 8. The CDR3 is 15 amino acids. The CDR3 loop reads CASSLGGGLGDEQFF. As DNA, the CDR3 is TGCGCCAGCAGCTTGGGAGGGGGCCTCGGGGATGAGCAGTTCTTC.

Many counts were recorded for this clonotype. The rearrangement joins TRBV12-3 or TRBV12-4 to TRBJ1-6, with D possibly being TRBD1 (5 bases). Deletions cut 9 bases from V and 8 bases from J, with 14 bases between. The CDR3 covers 13 residues. The CDR3 nucleotides read TGTGCCAGTTCTTTTTCGGGGCATTCACCCCTCCACTTT. Its translation is CASSFSGHSPLHF.

This clonotype has a handful of counts. The V and J genes are TRBV5-5 and TRBJ2-1, with a weak D call TRBD2 (5 bases). V was clipped by 10 bases and J by 9 bases, with 20 bases between them. CDR1 is SGHKS, CDR2 YYEKEE, per germline (reference sequence). This CDR3 contains 13 residues. The CDR3: CAGRITRSGEQFF. DNA for the CDR3: TGTGCCGGTAGAATTACTAGGAGCGGTGAGCAGTTCTTC.

This clonotype has more than one count but fewer than ten. The CDR3 reads CASSRRLGPTEAFF. The CDR3 bases are TGTGCCAGCAGCCGAAGGTTGGGGCCCACTGAAGCTTTCTTT. This chain uses TRBV12-3 or TRBV12-4 with TRBJ1-1, with D possibly matching TRBD1 (5 bases). V was trimmed by 6 bases and J by 4 bases, leaving 15 bases between them. The CDR3 is 14 amino acids.

V and J are TRBV5-1 and TRBJ2-3; weak D call: TRBD1 (6 bases). There are 17 residues in the CDR3. V gave up 4 bases and J gave up 2 bases, with 20 bases separating them. CDR1 and CDR2 (germline): SGHRS, YFSETQ. CDR3 residues: CASSLGARTENTDTQYF. CDR3 in DNA: TGCGCCAGCAGCCTGGGAGCACGGACAGAAAACACAGATACGCAGTATTTT. Full variable domain (remainder filled in from reference TRBV5-1 and TRBJ2-3): KAGVTQTPRYLIKTRGQQVTLSCSPISGHRSVSWYQQTPGQGLQFLFEYFSETQRNKGNFPGRFSGRQFSNSRSEMNVSTLELGDSALYLCASSLGARTENTDTQYFGPGTRLTVL.

V gene TRBV7-8 combines with J gene TRBJ1-6; D not resolved. Looked up from germline, CDR1 is SGHVS and CDR2 is FQNEAQ. Trimming took off 5 bases at V and 5 bases at J, with 13 bases between the two ends. The CDR3 has 15 amino acids. In DNA, the CDR3 is TGTGCCAGCAGCCGGAGGATCGGGGATAATTCACCCCTCCACTTT. Its translation is CASSRRIGDNSPLHF.

This clonotype appeared a few times. The chain recombines TRBV4-2 with TRBJ2-2; 8 bases are a match to TRBD1. The CDR3 length is 15 residues. V lost 3 bases, J lost 1 base, and 1 base stayed unmatched. Germline V gives CDR1 LGHNA, CDR2 YNFKEQ. For the CDR3, the DNA is TGTGCCAGCAGCCAGGGACAGGTGAACACCGGGGAGCTGTTTTTT. This sequence encodes CASSQGQVNTGELFF.

The chain uses TRBV18 and TRBJ1-1, with 8 bases lining up with TRBD1. Germline V gene data show CDR1 as KGHSH and CDR2 as LQKENI. There are 14 residues in the CDR3. With V trimmed by 2 bases and J by 10 bases, 9 bases remained unmatched. The CDR3 reads CASSPMDRVGVAFF. CDR3 coding DNA: TGTGCCAGCTCACCAATGGACAGGGTCGGGGTAGCTTTCTTT.

The chain uses TRBV20-1 and TRBJ1-2; TRBD1 might be the D (5 bases). Between the trimmed V and J ends, which lost 6 bases and 4 bases, there was a span of 12 bases. The germline V gene encodes CDR1 DFQATT and CDR2 SNEGSKA (reference sequence). The CDR3 consists of 12 residues. CDR3 region: CSAKTVSYGYTF. CDR3 sequence (DNA): TGCAGTGCCAAGACAGTAAGCTATGGCTACACCTTC.

This clonotype was found a few times. This chain uses TRBV7-9 with TRBJ1-4; maybe TRBD1 (5 bases). The CDR3 has 14 amino acids. Looked up from germline, CDR1 is SEHNR and CDR2 is FQNEAQ (reference sequence). The ends were cut back, 4 bases at V and 5 bases at J, with 11 bases in the middle. The CDR3 loop is CASSSGTDNEKLFF. The CDR3 nucleotides are TGTGCCAGCAGCTCCGGGACGGACAATGAAAAACTGTTTTTT.

V and J are TRBV24-1 and TRBJ2-2, with 10 bases matching TRBD1. The CDR3 sequence is 16 residues long. With V trimmed by 2 bases and J by 3 bases, 2 bases remained unmatched. Looked up from germline, CDR1 is KGHDR and CDR2 is SFDVKD. DNA for the CDR3: TGTGCCACCAGTGATTGGACAGGGGGGGACACCGGGGAGCTGTTTTTT. Its translation is CATSDWTGGDTGELFF.

Concerning this clonotype itself: The junction differs from germline at one of its ends, possibly a read error. CDR3 in DNA: TGCTGTGCTAGTCGGACTAGCGGGGGGCCCACAGATACGCAGTATTTT. Its protein product is CCASRTSGGPTDTQYF. V usage is TRBV20-1 and J usage is TRBJ2-3; 14 bases agree with TRBD2. CDR3 length: 16 amino acids. Germline CDR1 DFQATT, CDR2 SNEGSKA (reference sequence).

This clonotype has more than one count but fewer than ten. This chain uses TRBV4-3 with TRBJ2-1, with D tentatively TRBD1 or TRBD2 (6 bases each). The CDR3 is 16 amino acids. V lost 1 base and J 4 bases, leaving 14 bases between the germline ends. From germline, CDR1 is LGHNA and CDR2 YSLEER. The CDR3 spells CASSQVRGGPYNEQFF. The DNA of the CDR3 is TGCGCCAGCAGCCAAGTTCGAGGGGGGCCTTACAATGAGCAGTTCTTC.

About this clonotype itself: The junction departs from germline at one end; a sequencing error may be responsible. The chain links TRBV20-1 to TRBJ1-1; D gene uncertain. CDR3 length: 17 amino acids. Germline CDR1 is DFQATT and CDR2 is SNEGSKA (reference sequence). CDR3 sequence: CSARDPRDTPENTEAYF. As DNA, the CDR3 is TGCAGTGCTAGAGATCCCAGAGACACTCCTGAGAACACTGAAGCTTACTTT.

The V call is TRBV12-3 or TRBV12-4, the J call TRBJ2-3, with TRBD2 as a possible D gene (7 bases). The CDR3 has 15 residues. The ends were cut back, 8 bases at V and 0 bases at J, with 15 bases in the middle. The CDR3 sequence: CASAPGGLSTDTQYF. The CDR3, as DNA: TGTGCCAGCGCACCGGGGGGCCTAAGCACAGATACGCAGTATTTT.

Ten or more counts support this clonotype. The V and J genes are TRBV18 and TRBJ2-2, with D perhaps matching TRBD2 (6 bases). This CDR3 is built from 13 residues. The V end was cut by 2 bases, the J end by 5 bases, with 6 bases between. CDR1 and CDR2 from the germline V gene are KGHSH and LQKENI. CDR3 nucleotides: TGTGCCAGCTCACCAGGAGGGACCGGGGAGCTGTTTTTT. This encodes CASSPGGTGELFF.

This clonotype was seen a few times. The chain uses TRBV20-1 and TRBJ2-5; 7 bases map to TRBD2. Germline trimming cut 5 bases from V and 5 bases from J; bases unmatched to any gene: 11. Germline CDR1 and CDR2: DFQATT and SNEGSKA (reference sequence). The CDR3 extends over 14 amino acids. This chain's CDR3 is CSAGGQRGRETQYF. The CDR3 DNA reads as TGCAGTGCTGGAGGGCAGCGGGGAAGGGAGACCCAGTACTTC.

This clonotype has a handful of counts. This chain uses TRBV7-2 with TRBJ2-7, with no clear D. The CDR3 length is 14 residues. Germline CDR1 SGHTA, CDR2 FQGNSA. With 0 bases removed from V and 3 bases from J, the gap between germline ends came to 9 bases. The CDR3 region is CASSLAALSYEQYF. The CDR3 DNA is TGTGCCAGCAGCTTAGCAGCGCTGAGCTACGAGCAGTACTTC.

The chain links TRBV7-3 to TRBJ2-7, with 8 positions matching TRBD2. V lost 4 bases, J lost 7 bases, and 3 bases stayed unmatched. Germline assignment: CDR1 SGHTA and CDR2 FQGTGA. This CDR3 contains 12 residues. In DNA form, the CDR3 reads TGTGCCAGCAGCTGGGGGACTAGTGAGCAGTACTTC. Its translation: CASSWGTSEQYF.